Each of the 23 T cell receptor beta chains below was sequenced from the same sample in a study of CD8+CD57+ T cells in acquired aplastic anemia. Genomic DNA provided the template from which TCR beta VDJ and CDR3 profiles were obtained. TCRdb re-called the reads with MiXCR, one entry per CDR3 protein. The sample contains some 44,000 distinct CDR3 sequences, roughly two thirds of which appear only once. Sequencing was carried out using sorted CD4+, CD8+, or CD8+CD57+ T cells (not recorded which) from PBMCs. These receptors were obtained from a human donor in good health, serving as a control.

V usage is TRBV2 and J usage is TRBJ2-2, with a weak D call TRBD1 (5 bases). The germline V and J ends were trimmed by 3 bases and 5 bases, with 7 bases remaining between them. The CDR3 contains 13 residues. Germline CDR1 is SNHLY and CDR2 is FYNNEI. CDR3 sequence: CASSEKGTGELFF. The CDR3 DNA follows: TGTGCCAGCAGTGAGAAGGGGACCGGGGAGCTGTTTTTT. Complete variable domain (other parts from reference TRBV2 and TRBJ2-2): EPEVTQTPSHQVTQMGQEVILRCVPISNHLYFYWYRQILGQKVEFLVSFYNNEISEKSEIFDDQFSVERPDGSNFTLKIRSTKLEDSAMYFCASSEKGTGELFFGEGSRLTVL.

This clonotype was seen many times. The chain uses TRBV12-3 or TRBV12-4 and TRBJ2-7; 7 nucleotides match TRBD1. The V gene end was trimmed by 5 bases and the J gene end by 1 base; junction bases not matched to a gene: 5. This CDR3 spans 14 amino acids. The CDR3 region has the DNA TGTGCCAGCAGTACCCGGGACAGTTCCTACGAGCAGTACTTC. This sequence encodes CASSTRDSSYEQYF.

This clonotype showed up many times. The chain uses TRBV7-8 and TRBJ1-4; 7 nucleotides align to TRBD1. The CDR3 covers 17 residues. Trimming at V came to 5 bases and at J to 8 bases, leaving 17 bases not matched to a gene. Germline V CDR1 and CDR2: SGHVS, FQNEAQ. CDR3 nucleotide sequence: TGTGCCAGCAGCCTCTACCGGGACAGTGGGGCATGGGAAAAACTGTTTTTT. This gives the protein CASSLYRDSGAWEKLFF.

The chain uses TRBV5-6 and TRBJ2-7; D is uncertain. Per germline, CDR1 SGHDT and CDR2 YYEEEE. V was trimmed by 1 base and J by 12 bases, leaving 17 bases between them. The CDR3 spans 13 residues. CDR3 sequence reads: CASSLQGPLIPYF. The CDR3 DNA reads TGTGCCAGCAGCTTGCAAGGACCTCTGATTCCGTACTTC.

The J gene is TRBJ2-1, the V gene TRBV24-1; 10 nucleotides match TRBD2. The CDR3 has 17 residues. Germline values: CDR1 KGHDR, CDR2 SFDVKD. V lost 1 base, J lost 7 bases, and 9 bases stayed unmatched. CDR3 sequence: CATSDLRSGGDFNEQFF. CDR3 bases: TGTGCCACCAGTGATTTAAGGAGCGGGGGGGATTTTAATGAGCAGTTCTTC.

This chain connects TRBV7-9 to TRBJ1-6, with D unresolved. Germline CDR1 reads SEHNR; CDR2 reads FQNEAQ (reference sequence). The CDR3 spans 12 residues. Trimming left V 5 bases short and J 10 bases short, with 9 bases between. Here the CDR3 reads CASSLTRSPLHF. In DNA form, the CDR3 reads TGTGCCAGCAGCCTCACCAGGTCACCCCTCCACTTT.

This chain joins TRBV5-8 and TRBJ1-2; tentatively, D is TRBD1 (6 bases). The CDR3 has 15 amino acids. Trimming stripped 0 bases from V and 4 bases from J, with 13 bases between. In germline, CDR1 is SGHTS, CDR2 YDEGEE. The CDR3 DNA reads TGTGCCAGCAGCTTGGAGGACAGCTTACTCTATGGCTACACCTTC. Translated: CASSLEDSLLYGYTF. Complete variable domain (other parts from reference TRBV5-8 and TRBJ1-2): EAGVTQSPTHLIKTRGQQATLRCSPISGHTSVYWYQQALGLGLQFLLWYDEGEERNRGNFPPRFSGRQFPNYSSELNVNALELEDSALYLCASSLEDSLLYGYTFGSGTRLTVV.

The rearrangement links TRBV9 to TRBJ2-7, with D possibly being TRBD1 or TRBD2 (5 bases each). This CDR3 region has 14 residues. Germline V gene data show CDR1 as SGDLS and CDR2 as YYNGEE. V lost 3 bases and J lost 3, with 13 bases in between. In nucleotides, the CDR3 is TGTGCCAGCAGCGCAGGGAAAGAGGGCTACGAGCAGTACTTC. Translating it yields CASSAGKEGYEQYF. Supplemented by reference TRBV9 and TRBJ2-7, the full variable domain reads DSGVTQTPKHLITATGQRVTLRCSPRSGDLSVYWYQQSLDQGLQFLIQYYNGEERAKGNILERFSAQQFPDLHSELNLSSLELGDSALYFCASSAGKEGYEQYFGPGTRLTVT.

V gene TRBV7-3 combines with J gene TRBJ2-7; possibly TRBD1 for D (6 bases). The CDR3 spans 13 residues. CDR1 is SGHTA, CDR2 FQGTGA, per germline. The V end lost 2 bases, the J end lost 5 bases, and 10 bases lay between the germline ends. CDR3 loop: CASSLQGSHEQYF. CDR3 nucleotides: TGTGCCAGCAGCTTACAGGGGTCCCACGAGCAGTACTTC.

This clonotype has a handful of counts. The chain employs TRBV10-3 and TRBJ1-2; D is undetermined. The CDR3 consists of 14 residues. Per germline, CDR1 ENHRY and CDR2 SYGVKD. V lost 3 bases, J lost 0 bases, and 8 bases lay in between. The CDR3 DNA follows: TGTGCCATCAGTGAAAGAGGGCCTAACTATGGCTACACCTTC. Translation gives CAISERGPNYGYTF.

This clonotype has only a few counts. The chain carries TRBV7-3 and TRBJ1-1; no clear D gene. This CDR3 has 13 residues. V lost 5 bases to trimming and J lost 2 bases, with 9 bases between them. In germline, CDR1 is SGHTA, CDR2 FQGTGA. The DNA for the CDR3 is TGTGCCAGCAGCAAGAGGTCAAACACTGAAGCTTTCTTT. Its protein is CASSKRSNTEAFF.

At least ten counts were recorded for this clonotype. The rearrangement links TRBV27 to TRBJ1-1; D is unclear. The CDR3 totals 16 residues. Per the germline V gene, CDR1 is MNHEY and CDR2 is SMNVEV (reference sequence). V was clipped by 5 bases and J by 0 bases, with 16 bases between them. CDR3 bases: TGTGCCAGCAGTCCCGAGCGGAGGGATATGAACACTGAAGCTTTCTTT. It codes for CASSPERRDMNTEAFF.

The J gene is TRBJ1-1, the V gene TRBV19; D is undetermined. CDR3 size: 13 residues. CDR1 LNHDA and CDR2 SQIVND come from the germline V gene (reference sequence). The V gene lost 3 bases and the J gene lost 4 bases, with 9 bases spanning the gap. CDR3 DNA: TGTGCCAGTAGTATGAGGCACATCACTGAAGCTTTCTTT. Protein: CASSMRHITEAFF.

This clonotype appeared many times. The CDR3 here is CASSPTGDTTGELFF. Written as DNA, the CDR3 is TGCGCCAGCAGCCCGACAGGGGACACCACCGGGGAGCTGTTTTTT. This chain links TRBV5-1 with TRBJ2-2; TRBD1 aligns across 8 bases. Germline-derived CDR1 and CDR2 are SGHRS and YFSETQ. This CDR3 is 15 amino acids long. J was trimmed by 4 bases and V by 4 bases; bases with no gene match: 6.

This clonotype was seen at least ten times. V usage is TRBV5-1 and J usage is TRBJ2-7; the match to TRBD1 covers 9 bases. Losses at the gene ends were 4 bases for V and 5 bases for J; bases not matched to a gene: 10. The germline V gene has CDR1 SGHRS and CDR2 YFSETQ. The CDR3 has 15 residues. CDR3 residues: CASSPPWTGENEQYF. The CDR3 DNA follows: TGCGCCAGCAGCCCCCCTTGGACAGGGGAAAACGAGCAGTACTTC.

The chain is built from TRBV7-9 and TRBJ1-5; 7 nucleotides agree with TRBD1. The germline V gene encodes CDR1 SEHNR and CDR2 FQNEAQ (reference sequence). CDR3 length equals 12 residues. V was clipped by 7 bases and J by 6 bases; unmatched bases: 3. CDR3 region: CASTRGGQPQHF. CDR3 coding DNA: TGTGCCAGCACCAGGGGGGGTCAGCCCCAGCATTTT.

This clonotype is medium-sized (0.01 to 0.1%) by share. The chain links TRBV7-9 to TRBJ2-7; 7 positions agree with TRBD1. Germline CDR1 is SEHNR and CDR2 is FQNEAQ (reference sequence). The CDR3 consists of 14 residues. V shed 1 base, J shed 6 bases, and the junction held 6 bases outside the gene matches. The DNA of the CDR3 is TGTGCCAGCAGCTTAGGGGGCGACAGGGTCGAGCAGTACTTC. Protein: CASSLGGDRVEQYF.

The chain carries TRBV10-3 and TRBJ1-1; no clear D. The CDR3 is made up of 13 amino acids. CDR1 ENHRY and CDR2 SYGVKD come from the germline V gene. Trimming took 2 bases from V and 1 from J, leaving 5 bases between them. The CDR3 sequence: CAISERENTEAFF. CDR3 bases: TGTGCCATCAGTGAGAGGGAGAACACTGAAGCTTTCTTT.

In DNA, the CDR3 is TGTGCCAGCAGCTTGGTGCAGCTCTACGAGCAGTACTTC. It translates to CASSLVQLYEQYF. The rearrangement joins TRBV7-6 to TRBJ2-7; no clear D. The CDR3 length is 13 residues. Deletions cut 3 bases from V and 3 bases from J, with 9 bases between. The germline CDR1 and CDR2 sequences are SGHVS and FNYEAQ.

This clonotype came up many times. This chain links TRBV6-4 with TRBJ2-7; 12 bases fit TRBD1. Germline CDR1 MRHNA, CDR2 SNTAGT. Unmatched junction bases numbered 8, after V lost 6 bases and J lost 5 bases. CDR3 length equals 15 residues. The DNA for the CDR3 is TGTGCCAGCAGCCCCGGGACAGGGGGCGTACACGAGCAGTACTTC. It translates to CASSPGTGGVHEQYF.

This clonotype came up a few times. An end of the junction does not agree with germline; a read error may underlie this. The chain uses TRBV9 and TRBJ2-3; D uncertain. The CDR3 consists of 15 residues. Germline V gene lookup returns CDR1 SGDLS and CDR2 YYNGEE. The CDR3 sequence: CASSVAEESTDTQYF. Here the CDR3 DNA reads TGTGCTAGCAGCGTTGCAGAGGAGAGCACAGATACGCAGTATTTT. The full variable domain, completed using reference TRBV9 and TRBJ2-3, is DSGVTQTPKHLITATGQRVTLRCSPRSGDLSVYWYQQSLDQGLQFLIQYYNGEERAKGNILERFSAQQFPDLHSELNLSSLELGDSALYFCASSVAEESTDTQYFGPGTRLTVL.

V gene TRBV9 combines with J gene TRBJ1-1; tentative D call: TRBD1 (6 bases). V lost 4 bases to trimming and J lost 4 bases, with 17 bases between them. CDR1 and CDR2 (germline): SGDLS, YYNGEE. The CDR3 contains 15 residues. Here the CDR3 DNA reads TGTGCCAGCAGCCCAGAGGGGGGCGAAGGCACTGAAGCTTTCTTT. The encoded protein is CASSPEGGEGTEAFF.

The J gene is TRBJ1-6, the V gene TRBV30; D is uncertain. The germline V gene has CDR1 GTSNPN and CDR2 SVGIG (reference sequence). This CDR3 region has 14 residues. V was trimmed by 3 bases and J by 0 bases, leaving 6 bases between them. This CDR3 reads CAWRGSSYNSPLHF. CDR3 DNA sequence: TGTGCCTGGAGGGGTAGCTCCTATAATTCACCCCTCCACTTT.